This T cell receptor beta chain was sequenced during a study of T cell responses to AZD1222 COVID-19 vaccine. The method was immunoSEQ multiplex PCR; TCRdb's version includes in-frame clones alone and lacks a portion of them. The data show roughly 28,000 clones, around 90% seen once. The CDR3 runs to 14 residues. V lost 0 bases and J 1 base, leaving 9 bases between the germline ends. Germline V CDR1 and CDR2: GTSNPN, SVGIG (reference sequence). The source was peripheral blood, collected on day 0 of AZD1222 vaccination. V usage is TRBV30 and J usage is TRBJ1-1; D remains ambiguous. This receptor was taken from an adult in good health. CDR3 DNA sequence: TGTGCCTGGAGTGTAGGACTTTGGAACACTGAAGCTTTCTTT. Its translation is CAWSVGLWNTEAFF.